This T cell receptor (beta chain) was identified during a study of T cell responses to AZD1222 COVID-19 vaccine (dated by TCRdb to about 2021). About the full investigation: AZD1222 recipients with second doses at about 4 weeks or about 12 weeks were pooled, because spike-specific TCR depth and breadth did not differ between schedules. A total of around 240 trial participants underwent TCR sequencing, of whom about 210 had received two doses of AZD1222 and about 25 had received two doses of the MenACWY control vaccine. Trial participants were enrolled into age subgroups of 18-55, 56-69 and 70-plus years, which contained about 150, 27 and 61 TCR-sequenced participants, respectively. General conclusions and limits of the study: CD4 TCRs associated with the vaccine covered the entire spike protein, and the dominant responses were in regions 160-218 and 743-854. In the small 56-69-year group, the increase in depth fell short of significance, most likely because of low power. Conclusions about previously exposed vaccinees are limited because only five to seven AZD1222 recipients were SARS-CoV-2 seropositive at baseline. Epitopes outside the regions mutated in the B.1.351 and B.1.1.7 variants were reportedly recognized by nearly half of the unique spike-specific TCRs. Spike-specific TCR breadth and depth rose significantly after two AZD1222 doses compared with day 0 and with MenACWY recipients. Because no day 14 peak-response samples were available, the repertoires could be characterized only after the peak T cell response. Most participants were white British and females outnumbered males, and the authors suggested that clonal diversity may have been underestimated.

In regard to this clone: The antigen it binds to is not known. No much larger clone is present one base from it, and per-base qualities are unavailable.

The CDR3 regions of human TCRbeta chains were analyzed by immunosequencing. As for the authors' bioinformatics: Repertoire TCRs were checked for matches against a reference library of SARS-CoV-2-specific TCRs that had been generated using the MIRA antigen-specificity platform. Breadth was defined as the fraction of unique TCRs that were SARS-CoV-2-associated. Depth was defined as the fraction of total T cells that were SARS-CoV-2-associated. Using the MIRA data, every spike-specific TCR was mapped to the spike region that the TCR reacted to and assigned to either a CD4 or a CD8 class. Log10-transformed breadth and depth values were compared by one-way ANOVA with Sidak's multiple comparisons tests. As stored in TCRdb, this immuneACCESS dataset retains in-frame rearrangements with V and J assigned. A fraction of the clones does not appear; measured against another copy, unresolved V genes explain less than half of the discrepancy, and the remainder lacks a known reason. V, J and clone size were drawn from that table, and D and trimming were deduced from the DNA. In all, the sample holds about 100,000 clones, and about 88% of those were seen once. 2.5% to 3.5% of the sample lies in the top ten.

V is clipped by 7 bases and J by 4 bases, and the sequence between their germline boundaries is 12 bases long. The CDR3 holds 13 amino acids from the cysteine to the phenylalanine. Just the 39-base CDR3 DNA is kept, in frame starting at base 1. CDR1 SGDLS and CDR2 YYNGEE were looked up in the germline V gene. The sample's time point label, in plain terms: baseline before first vaccination. Vaccinee samples came from UK trials COV001 and COV002, including a single-blind randomized controlled phase 2/3 trial of AZD1222 (ChAdOx1 nCoV-19) in healthy adults. Trial participant PBMC samples were collected at day 0 and day 28 after the second dose for TCRbeta chain sequencing.

The clonotype was recovered from an adult in good health. The material sequenced was peripheral blood, taken on day 0 of AZD1222 vaccination. The V and J genes are TRBV9 and TRBJ1-3, with no D gene named confidently. The DNA is as follows: TGTGCCAGCGCAATGCACCCCGGAAACACCATATATTTT. Its protein product is CASAMHPGNTIYF.